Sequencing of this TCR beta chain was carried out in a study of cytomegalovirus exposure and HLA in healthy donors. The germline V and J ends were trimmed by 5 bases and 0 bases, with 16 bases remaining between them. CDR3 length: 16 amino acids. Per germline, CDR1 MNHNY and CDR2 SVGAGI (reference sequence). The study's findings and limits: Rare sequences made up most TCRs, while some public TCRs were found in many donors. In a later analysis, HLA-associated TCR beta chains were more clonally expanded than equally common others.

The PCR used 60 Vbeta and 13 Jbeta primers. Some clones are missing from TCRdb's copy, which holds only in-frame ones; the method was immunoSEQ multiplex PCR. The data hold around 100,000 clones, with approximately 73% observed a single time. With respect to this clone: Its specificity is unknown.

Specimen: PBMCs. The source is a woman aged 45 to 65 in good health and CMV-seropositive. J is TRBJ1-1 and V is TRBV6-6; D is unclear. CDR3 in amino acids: CASSATTASVNTEAFF. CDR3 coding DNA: TGTGCCAGCAGTGCCACGACTGCTAGCGTGAACACTGAAGCTTTCTTT.